This T cell receptor beta chain was sequenced during a study of siplizumab effects on memory and regulatory T cells. Findings of the study overall: For mappable alloreactive CD4+ clones, the mean Treg-derived fraction was about 72% with siplizumab and under 35% in controls. The authors mapped only a minor fraction of alloreactive clones to unstimulated subsets. Both greater diversity than memory cells and a major contribution to the alloresponse seemed to characterize naive T cells.

Concerning this clone itself: Antigen unknown.

This CDR3 is built from 12 residues. Trimming removed 5 bases from V and 0 bases from J, with 5 bases in between. Germline V gives CDR1 SGHAT, CDR2 FQNNGV. Sequencing used immunoSEQ multiplex PCR; TCRdb keeps in-frame clones, though not all of them. The table has under 130,000 clones, just over 90% seen once. The rearrangement links TRBV11-2 to TRBJ2-7; no clear D. The sequenced material came from CD4+ T cells sorted from blood. The sequence was obtained from a human donor in good health. Here the CDR3 DNA reads TGTGCCAGCAGCCGAACCTCCTACGAGCAGTACTTC. Its protein is CASSRTSYEQYF.